This TCR beta chain is drawn from a study of blood T cell repertoires in COVID-19. In the study overall: T cells, B-cell-depleted T cells, or PBMCs provided the cDNA or gDNA that served as material.

Cohorts were assigned according to the clinical history that participants reported. Per the authors' pipeline: Amplification from reference gene primers served as the basis for estimated nucleated cell counts. This table comes from immunoSEQ multiplex PCR, and its TCRdb copy is limited to in-frame clones, with some not included. The V and J calls and clone size were taken over from that table, and D and trimming were inferred from the DNA. The table records 270,000 or so clones, around 89% of them present only once. This CDR3 region has 15 residues. V lost 3 bases, J lost 3 bases, and 7 bases stayed unmatched. From germline, CDR1 is SGHAT and CDR2 FQNNGV.

This clonotype was sampled from a woman aged 25 to 39 with acute COVID-19. This chain links TRBV11-2 with TRBJ2-7; 8 bases agree with TRBD1. The sequenced material came from PBMCs or T cells enriched from blood (not recorded which). The CDR3 loop reads CASSFLEDRVYEQYF. The CDR3 nucleotides are TGTGCCAGCAGCTTTTTGGAGGACAGGGTCTACGAGCAGTACTTC.